These 18 T cell receptor beta chains came from one sample sequenced in a study of shared clonotypes between healthy human individuals. Method: immunoSEQ multiplex PCR; TCRdb's copy keeps in-frame clones and lacks some. Seen here are roughly 2.5 million clones, just over 90% observed once, and the top ten hold 0.13% to 0.15%. What was sequenced was naive CD4+ T cells sorted from blood. Subset in this sample: CD45RA+ positively selected. These receptor sequences come from a man younger than 35 in good health.

The CDR3 sequence is CASSKRDRCGYNEQFF. The DNA for the CDR3 is TGTGCCAGCAGCAAACGGGACAGGTGTGGCTACAATGAGCAGTTCTTC. The chain couples TRBV21-1 to TRBJ2-1; the table calls TRBD1, which could not be checked here. TRBV21-1 is labeled a pseudogene. The CDR3 covers 16 residues.

This clone showed up just once. The chain has TRBV5-6 and TRBJ2-1; unclear D gene. With 0 bases removed from V and 4 bases from J, the gap between germline ends came to 5 bases. The CDR3 is made up of 13 amino acids. CDR1 is SGHDT and CDR2 is YYEEEE in the germline V gene. CDR3 nucleotide sequence: TGTGCCAGCAGCTTGGGGCAGTACAATGAGCAGTTCTTC. Protein sequence: CASSLGQYNEQFF.

This sequence joins TRBV6-6 and TRBJ2-7; possibly TRBD2 for D (6 bases). From germline, CDR1 is MNHNY and CDR2 SVGAGI (reference sequence). The CDR3 is 14 amino acids. Trimming took 2 bases from V and 3 from J, leaving 11 bases between them. CDR3 region: CASSYPSDRYEQYF. CDR3 coding DNA: TGTGCCAGCAGTTACCCTAGCGACCGCTACGAGCAGTACTTC.

This clone is a singleton in its sample. The chain carries TRBV2 and TRBJ2-5; 8 bases line up with TRBD2. Germline loops: CDR1 SNHLY, CDR2 FYNNEI. V lost 4 bases to trimming and J lost 2 bases; unmatched junction nucleotides: 9. The CDR3 totals 16 residues. DNA for the CDR3: TGTGCCAGCAGTGGGGGGCTAGCGGGTATACAAGAGACCCAGTACTTC. It specifies CASSGGLAGIQETQYF.

This clone was seen more than once but under ten times. The chain links TRBV4-1 to TRBJ1-5; unclear D gene. Trimming pared 0 bases from V and 7 bases from J, leaving 7 bases between. This CDR3 spans 13 amino acids. The germline V gene has CDR1 MGHRA and CDR2 YSYEKL. In DNA form, the CDR3 reads TGCGCCAGCAGCCAAGAGCGGGAACAGCCCCAGCATTTT. Amino acids: CASSQEREQPQHF.

The J gene is TRBJ2-7, the V gene TRBV10-1; D is possibly TRBD2 (5 bases). Looked up from germline, CDR1 is WNHNN and CDR2 is SYGVQD (reference sequence). Trimming took 4 bases from V and 5 from J, leaving 12 bases between them. The CDR3 runs 13 residues. The CDR3 spells CASSGLATNEQYF. Written as DNA, the CDR3 is TGCGCCAGCAGTGGGCTAGCAACAAACGAGCAGTACTTC.

This sequence joins TRBV30 and TRBJ1-2; D possibly corresponds to TRBD1 (5 bases). V shed 0 bases and J shed 4 bases, with 15 bases lying between them. The CDR3 consists of 15 residues. Looked up from germline, CDR1 is GTSNPN and CDR2 is SVGIG (reference sequence). Here the CDR3 DNA reads TGTGCCTGGAGTGTACGAAGGGGAGATATCTATGGCTACACCTTC. Amino acids: CAWSVRRGDIYGYTF.

This clone was found once. The chain links TRBV6-1 to TRBJ1-2; 9 nucleotides line up with TRBD1. The V gene end was trimmed by 4 bases and the J gene end by 5 bases; junction bases not matched to a gene: 5. Germline-derived CDR1 and CDR2 are MNHNS and SASEGT. CDR3 size: 14 residues. CDR3 residues: CASSASTGGYGYTF. The CDR3 region has the DNA TGTGCCAGCAGTGCTTCGACAGGGGGGTATGGCTACACCTTC.

The gene calls are TRBV6-7 and TRBJ2-7; a weak D match, TRBD2 (6 bases). TRBV6-7 is noted as an ORF with a role that remains uncertain. The CDR3 contains 18 residues. V was cut by 0 bases and J by 2 bases, with 20 bases left in between. The CDR3 sequence: CASSYSPSDRPPTYEQYF. The CDR3 coding sequence is TGTGCCAGCAGTTACTCGCCTAGCGACAGACCCCCGACCTACGAGCAGTACTTC.

The table lists this clone with a few counts. The rearrangement joins TRBV4-1 to TRBJ2-2; D gene unclear. Between the trimmed V and J ends, which lost 0 bases and 6 bases, there was a span of 14 bases. The CDR3 covers 16 residues. CDR1 is MGHRA and CDR2 is YSYEKL in the germline V gene. Here the CDR3 reads CASSQDRVSLAGELFF. The CDR3 nucleotides are TGCGCCAGCAGCCAAGATCGGGTCTCCCTCGCCGGGGAGCTGTTTTTT.

The V and J genes are TRBV7-8 and TRBJ1-3; unclear D gene. The germline V gene encodes CDR1 SGHVS and CDR2 FQNEAQ. V lost 4 bases to trimming and J lost 4 bases, with 5 bases between them. The CDR3 sequence is 12 residues long. CDR3 sequence (DNA): TGTGCCAGCAGCTCCATGGGAAACACCATATATTTT. Protein: CASSSMGNTIYF. The whole variable domain, filled in from reference TRBV7-8 and TRBJ1-3, reads GAGVSQSPRYKVAKRGQDVALRCDPISGHVSLFWYQQALGQGPEFLTYFQNEAQLDKSGLPSDRFFAERPEGSVSTLKIQRTQQEDSAVYLCASSSMGNTIYFGEGSWLTVV.

CDR3 sequence: CASKQAGNEQFF. The CDR3, as DNA: TGTGCCAGTAAGCAGGCGGGCAATGAGCAGTTCTTC. V is TRBV19 and J is TRBJ2-1; a weak D match, TRBD2 (5 bases). The CDR3 is made up of 12 amino acids. Germline V gives CDR1 LNHDA, CDR2 SQIVND (reference sequence). The V end lost 7 bases, the J end lost 6 bases, and 10 bases lay between the germline ends. Full variable domain (missing parts from reference TRBV19 and TRBJ2-1): DGGITQSPKYLFRKEGQNVTLSCEQNLNHDAMYWYRQDPGQGLRLIYYSQIVNDFQKGDIAEGYSVSREKKESFPLTVTSAQKNPTAFYLCASKQAGNEQFFGPGTRLTVL.

This chain joins TRBV29-1 and TRBJ1-5; TRBD1 might be the D (6 bases). The germline gives CDR1 SQVTM, CDR2 ANQGSEA. Between the trimmed V and J ends, which lost 4 bases and 5 bases, there was a span of 9 bases. The CDR3 has 12 residues. The CDR3 DNA is TGCAGCGTTGGCCAGGGGCATCAGCCCCAGCATTTT. It is translated as CSVGQGHQPQHF.

The CDR3 DNA sequence: TGTGCCAGCAACCGGGAAGAGGGGGTGACTGAAGCTTTCTTT. This translates into CASNREEGVTEAFF. J is TRBJ1-1 and V is TRBV2; TRBD1 might be the D (6 bases). Trimming pared 7 bases from V and 5 bases from J, leaving 17 bases between. The length of the CDR3 is 14 residues. The germline V gene has CDR1 SNHLY and CDR2 FYNNEI.

This rearrangement joins TRBV19 to TRBJ2-2; D is tentatively TRBD1 or TRBD2 (5 bases each). Trimming stripped 6 bases from V and 7 bases from J, with 18 bases between. In germline, CDR1 is LNHDA, CDR2 SQIVND (reference sequence). The CDR3 length is 15 residues. The CDR3 region has the DNA TGTGCCAGTAGCCCGAGTAGTGGGGGTGACGGGGAGCTGTTTTTT. This gives the protein CASSPSSGGDGELFF.

The rearrangement joins TRBV5-1 to TRBJ2-5; D is possibly TRBD2 (6 bases). TRBJ2-7 explains the end of the DNA better; the J call may be wrong. Per the germline V gene, CDR1 is SGHRS and CDR2 is YFSETQ. This CDR3 is built from 14 residues. The CDR3 here is CASSPAGSTYEQYF. CDR3 in DNA: TGCGCCAGCAGCCCAGCGGGTTCGACCTACGAGCAGTACTTC.

The rearrangement links TRBV9 to TRBJ1-5; 8 nucleotides align to TRBD1. Trimming cost V 0 bases and J 6 bases; bases outside gene matches: 8. Germline V gene sequence: CDR1 SGDLS, CDR2 YYNGEE. CDR3 length equals 16 residues. CDR3 amino acids: CASSVGTGSTPQPQHF. The CDR3 DNA reads as TGTGCCAGCAGCGTAGGGACAGGGTCCACCCCTCAGCCCCAGCATTTT.

The CDR3 sequence: CASSATGSNEKLFF. The CDR3 DNA follows: TGTGCCAGCAGCGCCACAGGGTCGAATGAAAAACTGTTTTTT. The chain couples TRBV9 to TRBJ1-4; D may be TRBD1 (6 bases). This CDR3 is built from 14 residues. The ends were cut back, 3 bases at V and 5 bases at J, with 11 bases in the middle. Germline V gene sequence: CDR1 SGDLS, CDR2 YYNGEE.